Following are 28 T cell receptor beta chains from one sample sequenced in a study of blood T cells in healthy people across ages. It was with a sample-barcoded 5' primer and a J-beta primer mix that a second PCR of about 6 to 11 cycles was run. TCRdb processed the 5' RACE reads anew with MiXCR; each CDR3 protein has one entry. Of 700,000 to 950,000 distinct CDR3 sequences in the sample, 55% to 70% were seen once. The sample was blood. Source of these receptors: a man aged 25 to 40 in good health.

The chain has TRBV5-1 and TRBJ2-5; D could derive from TRBD1 or TRBD2 (5 bases each). In germline, CDR1 is SGHRS, CDR2 YFSETQ. Trimming stripped 0 bases from V and 11 bases from J, with 17 bases between. The CDR3 is 14 residues long. This chain's CDR3 is CASSLGWGRGEQYF. The CDR3 region has the DNA TGCGCCAGCAGCTTGGGATGGGGCCGGGGAGAGCAGTACTTC.

This clonotype has a handful of counts. This chain connects TRBV28 to TRBJ2-1; unclear D gene. The DNA end favors TRBJ2-7, so the J call may be wrong. CDR3 length: 12 residues. Germline V gives CDR1 MDHEN, CDR2 SYDVKM. The CDR3 sequence is CASSQRYNEQYF. As DNA, the CDR3 is TGTGCCAGCAGTCAGCGCTACAATGAGCAGTACTTC.

The J gene is TRBJ1-2, the V gene TRBV18; D possibly corresponds to TRBD1 (5 bases). CDR1 KGHSH and CDR2 LQKENI come from the germline V gene. V shed 3 bases and J shed 8 bases, with 19 bases lying between them. The CDR3 is made up of 15 amino acids. The DNA for the CDR3 is TGTGCCAGCTCACCCCAGGGCCAGGCGCCTAGGGGCTACACCTTC. Translating it yields CASSPQGQAPRGYTF.

The chain uses TRBV9 and TRBJ1-1, with D possibly matching TRBD1 (6 bases). Germline CDR1 reads SGDLS; CDR2 reads YYNGEE. The CDR3 has 14 residues. With 7 bases removed from V and 9 bases from J, the gap between germline ends came to 22 bases. CDR3 nucleotides: TGTGCCAGCGGGGCAGGGGAAAGAAAAGTTCAAGCTTTCTTT. Encoded protein: CASGAGERKVQAFF.

The chain uses TRBV6-1 and TRBJ1-1; tentative D call: TRBD1 (5 bases). Per the germline V gene, CDR1 is MNHNS and CDR2 is SASEGT. The CDR3 spans 18 residues. Between the trimmed V and J ends, which lost 5 bases and 0 bases, there was a span of 22 bases. The CDR3 region is CASSQRPTRQTLNTEAFF. Written as DNA, the CDR3 is TGTGCCAGCAGTCAAAGACCAACCCGACAGACCCTGAACACTGAAGCTTTCTTT.

The chain has TRBV4-2 and TRBJ2-3, with a weak D call TRBD2 (6 bases). Trimming pared 8 bases from V and 1 base from J, leaving 16 bases between. Germline CDR1 LGHNA, CDR2 YNFKEQ. The CDR3 runs 15 residues. The CDR3 is CASGPDPGGTDTQYF. The CDR3 DNA follows: TGTGCCAGCGGCCCGGATCCGGGGGGCACAGATACGCAGTATTTT.

The chain employs TRBV7-2 and TRBJ1-2, with 7 bases aligning to TRBD1. The CDR3 totals 14 residues. Unmatched junction bases numbered 6, after V lost 0 bases and J lost 8 bases. CDR1 and CDR2 (germline): SGHTA, FQGNSA. The CDR3 nucleotides are TGTGCCAGCAGCTTAGCCAGACAGGGTCGGGGCTACACCTTC. This gives the protein CASSLARQGRGYTF.

This rearrangement joins TRBV25-1 to TRBJ2-2, with 9 bases aligning to TRBD1. This CDR3 region has 15 residues. With 3 bases clipped from V and 4 bases from J, the junction kept 3 bases outside the gene matches. CDR1 and CDR2 (germline): MGHDK, SYGVNS. The CDR3 loop reads CASSEGQGGTGELFF. The CDR3 region has the DNA TGTGCCAGCAGTGAGGGACAGGGAGGCACCGGGGAGCTGTTTTTT.

V is TRBV28 and J is TRBJ1-1; 8 nucleotides line up with TRBD1. The CDR3 has 14 amino acids. The V segment lost 5 bases and the J segment 2 bases; nucleotides outside the gene matches: 4. CDR1 MDHEN and CDR2 SYDVKM come from the germline V gene. In DNA form, the CDR3 reads TGTGCCAGCAGTAGGACAGGGCGAAACACTGAAGCTTTCTTT. Its protein is CASSRTGRNTEAFF.

V gene TRBV28 combines with J gene TRBJ1-2; D may be TRBD1 (5 bases). The CDR3 runs to 13 residues. The germline V and J ends were trimmed by 6 bases and 0 bases, with 8 bases remaining between them. Germline V lookup: CDR1 MDHEN, CDR2 SYDVKM. The CDR3 here is CASSIQANYGYTF. CDR3 nucleotide sequence: TGTGCCAGCAGCATACAGGCTAACTATGGCTACACCTTC.

This clonotype has a handful of counts. The chain employs TRBV12-3 or TRBV12-4 and TRBJ2-1; TRBD2 aligns across 7 bases. The CDR3 is made up of 14 amino acids. Trimming took 10 bases from V and 6 from J; bases not matched to a gene: 12. This CDR3 is CATKWGGASNEQFF. CDR3 sequence (DNA): TGTGCCACCAAATGGGGGGGTGCGAGCAATGAGCAGTTCTTC.

The chain uses TRBV12-3 or TRBV12-4 and TRBJ1-4; TRBD1 agrees at 10 bases. The CDR3 contains 14 residues. Trimming cost V 4 bases and J 9 bases; bases outside gene matches: 5. This chain's CDR3 is CASSSTGGWKKLFF. CDR3 DNA: TGTGCCAGCAGTTCGACAGGGGGCTGGAAAAAACTGTTTTTT.

This chain joins TRBV20-1 and TRBJ1-5; a weak D match, TRBD1 (5 bases). Looked up from germline, CDR1 is DFQATT and CDR2 is SNEGSKA (reference sequence). V was shortened by 7 bases and J by 4 bases, with 14 bases between the two germline ends. The length of the CDR3 is 13 residues. The CDR3: CSGQRQYNQPQHF. Here the CDR3 DNA reads TGCAGTGGCCAAAGACAGTATAATCAGCCCCAGCATTTT.

CDR3 sequence: CASSSFRGYNEQFF. CDR3 DNA sequence: TGTGCCAGCAGCTCCTTTCGTGGGTACAATGAGCAGTTCTTC. The chain is built from TRBV7-2 and TRBJ2-1; D remains unclear. V was trimmed by 4 bases and J by 4 bases, leaving 11 bases between them. Germline V gives CDR1 SGHTA, CDR2 FQGNSA. This CDR3 contains 14 residues.

The V call is TRBV7-9, the J call TRBJ2-5, with D unresolved. Germline V gene sequence: CDR1 SEHNR, CDR2 FQNEAQ (reference sequence). The CDR3 loop spans 15 amino acids. V was pared by 5 bases and J by 5 bases, with 18 bases between. The CDR3 DNA reads TGTGCCAGCAGCACCCGGAGCACCACGGTGGAGACCCAGTACTTC. It specifies CASSTRSTTVETQYF.

This clonotype has more than one count but fewer than ten. This sequence joins TRBV20-1 and TRBJ2-3; D is unclear. Germline V CDR1 and CDR2: DFQATT, SNEGSKA (reference sequence). The CDR3 length is 13 residues. Trimming removed 0 bases at V and 4 bases at J, with 8 bases between. Here the CDR3 reads CSARDGRADTQYF. DNA for the CDR3: TGCAGTGCTAGAGATGGCCGCGCAGATACGCAGTATTTT.

A few counts support this clonotype. V is TRBV12-3 or TRBV12-4 and J is TRBJ2-5; D uncertain. The CDR3 runs to 13 residues. V dropped 5 bases and J dropped 5 bases, with 12 bases sitting between them. The CDR3 loop is CASSVQPFETQYF. The CDR3, as DNA: TGTGCCAGCAGTGTCCAGCCCTTTGAGACCCAGTACTTC.

This CDR3 reads CSASTPERVKNIQYF. In DNA form, the CDR3 reads TGCAGTGCTAGTACTCCGGAGCGTGTCAAAAACATTCAGTACTTC. The chain carries TRBV20-1 and TRBJ2-5, with no clear D. The tail of the sequence fits TRBJ2-4 better, so the J call may be wrong. The CDR3 runs to 15 residues. Germline CDR1 and CDR2: DFQATT and SNEGSKA (reference sequence).

This rearrangement joins TRBV9 to TRBJ2-7; 9 nucleotides align to TRBD1. Germline V CDR1 and CDR2: SGDLS, YYNGEE. V was clipped by 7 bases and J by 2 bases; unmatched bases: 7. The CDR3 is made up of 14 amino acids. The CDR3 here is CASAPGQGPYEQYF. The CDR3 DNA is TGTGCCAGCGCACCGGGACAGGGCCCCTACGAGCAGTACTTC.

The J gene is TRBJ2-1, the V gene TRBV4-2, with D maybe TRBD2 (5 bases). This CDR3 contains 14 residues. V dropped 0 bases and J dropped 6 bases, with 9 bases sitting between them. Germline values: CDR1 LGHNA, CDR2 YNFKEQ. DNA for the CDR3: TGTGCCAGCAGCCAAGAACGCGGGTCCAATGAGCAGTTCTTC. Its translation is CASSQERGSNEQFF.

V gene TRBV3-1 combines with J gene TRBJ1-1; the D gene is possibly TRBD1 (5 bases). Trimming took off 3 bases at V and 1 base at J, with 9 bases between the two ends. This CDR3 has 14 amino acids. Germline CDR1 and CDR2: LGHDT and YNNKEL (reference sequence). Here the CDR3 reads CASSHVGANTEAFF. CDR3 in DNA: TGTGCCAGCAGCCATGTCGGGGCGAACACTGAAGCTTTCTTT. Based on the CDR3 plus reference TRBV3-1 and TRBJ1-1, the full variable domain is DTAVSQTPKYLVTQMGNDKSIKCEQNLGHDTMYWYKQDSKKFLKIMFSYNNKELIINETVPNRFSPKSPDKAHLNLHINSLELGDSAVYFCASSHVGANTEAFFGQGTRLTVV.

This clonotype was detected only a few times. J is TRBJ2-7 and V is TRBV6-5; no clear D gene. This CDR3 is 16 amino acids long. The germline gives CDR1 MNHEY, CDR2 SVGAGI. V was trimmed by 0 bases and J by 3 bases, leaving 15 bases between them. DNA for the CDR3: TGTGCCAGCAGTTACTCGATAGGAGAGGCTCGCTACGAGCAGTACTTC. The encoded protein is CASSYSIGEARYEQYF.

This clonotype was detected a few times. V and J are TRBV28 and TRBJ2-3; 13 nucleotides align to TRBD2. The junction had 18 bases not matched to a gene; V was cut back by 5 bases and J by 4 bases. CDR1 and CDR2 from the germline V gene are MDHEN and SYDVKM. The length of the CDR3 is 20 residues. CDR3 DNA sequence: TGTGCCAGCAGTACGGTTTATGGACTAGCGGGAGTAGGGGCTTCAGATACGCAGTATTTT. Amino acid sequence: CASSTVYGLAGVGASDTQYF.

The rearrangement joins TRBV20-1 to TRBJ2-3; D remains ambiguous. The V gene lost 5 bases and the J gene lost 6 bases, with 9 bases spanning the gap. The CDR3 spans 11 residues. Germline V lookup: CDR1 DFQATT, CDR2 SNEGSKA (reference sequence). The CDR3: CSALKGDTQYF. CDR3 coding DNA: TGCAGTGCTCTGAAGGGCGATACGCAGTATTTT.

This clonotype was detected only a few times. The chain couples TRBV2 to TRBJ2-7; D is uncertain. Trimming took 3 bases from V and 5 from J, leaving 8 bases between them. From germline, CDR1 is SNHLY and CDR2 FYNNEI. The CDR3 spans 12 residues. The CDR3 protein is CASSDDTNEQYF. CDR3 DNA: TGTGCCAGCAGTGACGACACTAACGAGCAGTACTTC.

The CDR3 spells CASTLEQGAYTEAFF. The CDR3 DNA follows: TGTGCCAGCACCCTCGAACAGGGGGCATACACTGAAGCTTTCTTT. The chain employs TRBV6-5 and TRBJ1-1; 9 bases match TRBD1. The CDR3 covers 15 residues. The V gene end was trimmed by 7 bases and the J gene end by 3 bases; junction bases not matched to a gene: 9. Germline V gene data show CDR1 as MNHEY and CDR2 as SVGAGI.

The V and J genes are TRBV7-9 and TRBJ1-1; D is possibly TRBD1 (6 bases). The CDR3 runs to 15 residues. Germline V CDR1 and CDR2: SEHNR, FQNEAQ (reference sequence). Trimming removed 5 bases at V and 2 bases at J, with 15 bases between. CDR3: CASSHPGQFNTEAFF. The CDR3 DNA follows: TGTGCCAGCAGCCACCCCGGACAGTTTAACACTGAAGCTTTCTTT. Based on the CDR3 plus reference TRBV7-9 and TRBJ1-1, the full variable domain is DTGVSQNPRHKITKRGQNVTFRCDPISEHNRLYWYRQTLGQGPEFLTYFQNEAQLEKSRLLSDRFSAERPKGSFSTLEIQRTEQGDSAMYLCASSHPGQFNTEAFFGQGTRLTVV.

This clonotype was counted a few times. The rearrangement joins TRBV30 to TRBJ2-7; possible D gene TRBD2, 6 bases. V lost 2 bases, J lost 1 base, and 9 bases lay in between. The CDR3 is 13 amino acids. In germline, CDR1 is GTSNPN, CDR2 SVGIG (reference sequence). CDR3 in amino acids: CAWSTGDSYEQYF. The CDR3 bases are TGTGCCTGGAGTACGGGGGATTCCTACGAGCAGTACTTC.